This T cell receptor beta chain was retrieved from a study of blood T cell repertoires in COVID-19. Study at large: The origin of the acute and convalescent COVID-19 samples was the United States, Italy and Spain. In each case, the material was cDNA or gDNA derived from T cells, B-cell-depleted T cells, or PBMCs.

In germline, CDR1 is SGHAT, CDR2 FQNNGV. The trim removed 5 bases at V and 7 bases at J, leaving 3 bases unmatched. This CDR3 spans 13 amino acids. Recovered status in Cohort 3 required two negative PCRs, clearance, or symptom resolution. TCRdb's table, derived via immunoSEQ multiplex PCR, lists solely in-frame clones and lacks some. The sample shows 300,000 to 400,000 clones, 80% to 90% of them seen only once. The origin of this receptor is a man aged 18 to 30 who had recovered from COVID-19. J is TRBJ2-1 and V is TRBV11-2; TRBD1 matches 9 bases. Material: PBMCs or T cells enriched from blood (not recorded which). CDR3 sequence: CASSPDRGNEQFF. The CDR3, as DNA: TGTGCCAGCAGCCCCGACAGGGGGAATGAGCAGTTCTTC. Looking up the rest from reference TRBV11-2 and TRBJ2-1 gives the full variable domain: EAGVAQSPRYKIIEKRQSVAFWCNPISGHATLYWYQQILGQGPKLLIQFQNNGVVDDSQLPKDRFSAERLKGVDSTLKIQPAKLEDSAVYLCASSPDRGNEQFFGPGTRLTVL.